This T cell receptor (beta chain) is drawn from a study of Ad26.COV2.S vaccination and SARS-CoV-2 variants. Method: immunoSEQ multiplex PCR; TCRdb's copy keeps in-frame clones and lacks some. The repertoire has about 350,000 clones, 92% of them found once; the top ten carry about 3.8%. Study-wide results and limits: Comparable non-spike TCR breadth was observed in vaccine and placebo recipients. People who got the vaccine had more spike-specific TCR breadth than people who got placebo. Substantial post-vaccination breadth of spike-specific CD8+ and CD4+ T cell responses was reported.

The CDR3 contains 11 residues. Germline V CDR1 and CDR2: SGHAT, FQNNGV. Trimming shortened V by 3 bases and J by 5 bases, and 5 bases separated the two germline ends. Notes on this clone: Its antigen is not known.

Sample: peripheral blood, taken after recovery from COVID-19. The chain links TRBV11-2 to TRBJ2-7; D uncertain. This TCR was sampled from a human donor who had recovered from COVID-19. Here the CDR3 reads CASSFPDEQYF. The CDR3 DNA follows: TGTGCCAGCAGCTTCCCCGACGAGCAGTACTTC.